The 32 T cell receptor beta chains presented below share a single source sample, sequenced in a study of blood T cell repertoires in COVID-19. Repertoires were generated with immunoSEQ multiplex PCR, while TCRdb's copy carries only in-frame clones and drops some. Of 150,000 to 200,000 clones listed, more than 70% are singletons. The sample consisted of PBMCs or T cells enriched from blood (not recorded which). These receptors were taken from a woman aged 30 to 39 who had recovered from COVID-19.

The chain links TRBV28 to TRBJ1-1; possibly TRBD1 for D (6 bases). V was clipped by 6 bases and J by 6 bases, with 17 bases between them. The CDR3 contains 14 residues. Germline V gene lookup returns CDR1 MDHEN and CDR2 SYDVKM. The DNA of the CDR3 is TGTGCCAGCAGACAAACAGGGCAAGTGGCTGAAGCTTTCTTT. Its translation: CASRQTGQVAEAFF.

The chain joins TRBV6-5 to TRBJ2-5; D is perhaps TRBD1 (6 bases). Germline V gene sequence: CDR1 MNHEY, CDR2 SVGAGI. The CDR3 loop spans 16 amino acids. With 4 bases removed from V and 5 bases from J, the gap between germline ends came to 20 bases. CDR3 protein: CASSSNRLTGMETQYF. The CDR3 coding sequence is TGTGCCAGCAGTTCCAACCGTTTAACAGGGATGGAGACCCAGTACTTC.

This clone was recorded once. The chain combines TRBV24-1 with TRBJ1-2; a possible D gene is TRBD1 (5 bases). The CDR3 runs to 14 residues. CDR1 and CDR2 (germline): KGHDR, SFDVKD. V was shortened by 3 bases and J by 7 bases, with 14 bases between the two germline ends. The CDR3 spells CATSDGGSRSGYTF. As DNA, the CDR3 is TGTGCCACCAGTGATGGGGGGTCTAGATCTGGCTACACCTTC.

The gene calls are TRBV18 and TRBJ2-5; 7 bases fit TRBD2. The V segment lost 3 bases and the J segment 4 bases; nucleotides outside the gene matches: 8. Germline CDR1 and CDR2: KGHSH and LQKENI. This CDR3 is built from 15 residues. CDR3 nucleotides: TGTGCCAGCTCACCGCGCGCGGGAGTAGGAGAGACCCAGTACTTC. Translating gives CASSPRAGVGETQYF.

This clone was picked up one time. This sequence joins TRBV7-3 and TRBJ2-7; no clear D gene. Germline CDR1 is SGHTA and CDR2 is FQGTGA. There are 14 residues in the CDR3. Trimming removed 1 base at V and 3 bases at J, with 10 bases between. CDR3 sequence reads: CASSLMHSNYEQYF. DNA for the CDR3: TGTGCCAGCAGCTTAATGCACTCGAACTACGAGCAGTACTTC.

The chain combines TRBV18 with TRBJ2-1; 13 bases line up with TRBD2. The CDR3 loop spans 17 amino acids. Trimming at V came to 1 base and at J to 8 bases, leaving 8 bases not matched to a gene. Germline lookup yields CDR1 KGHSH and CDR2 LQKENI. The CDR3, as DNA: TGTGCCAGCTCACCACTCGGACTAGCGGGAGATAAGGATGAGCAGTTCTTC. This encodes CASSPLGLAGDKDEQFF.

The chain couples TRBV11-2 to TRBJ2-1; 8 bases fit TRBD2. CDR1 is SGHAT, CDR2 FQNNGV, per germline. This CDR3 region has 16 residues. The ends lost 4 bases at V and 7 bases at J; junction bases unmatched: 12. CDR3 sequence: CASSSSGPIKRNEQFF. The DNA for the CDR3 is TGTGCCAGCAGCTCTAGCGGGCCAATAAAAAGGAATGAGCAGTTCTTC.

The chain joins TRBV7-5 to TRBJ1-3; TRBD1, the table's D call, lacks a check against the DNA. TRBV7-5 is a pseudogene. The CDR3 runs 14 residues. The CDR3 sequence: CARSTTGAGNTIYF. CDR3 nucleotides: TGTGCCAGAAGCACGACAGGGGCCGGAAACACCATATATTTT.

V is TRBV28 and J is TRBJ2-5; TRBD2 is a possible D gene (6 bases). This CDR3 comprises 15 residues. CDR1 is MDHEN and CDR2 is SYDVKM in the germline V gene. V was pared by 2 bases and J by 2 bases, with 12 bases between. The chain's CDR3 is CASSLPRGLQETQYF. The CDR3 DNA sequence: TGTGCCAGCAGTTTACCCCGGGGGTTGCAAGAGACCCAGTACTTC.

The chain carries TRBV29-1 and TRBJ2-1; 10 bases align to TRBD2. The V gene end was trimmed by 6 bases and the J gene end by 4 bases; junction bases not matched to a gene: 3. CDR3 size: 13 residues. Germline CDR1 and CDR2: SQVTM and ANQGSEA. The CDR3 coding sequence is TGCAGCGTCCCGGGACTAGCGTACAATGAGCAGTTCTTC. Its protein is CSVPGLAYNEQFF.

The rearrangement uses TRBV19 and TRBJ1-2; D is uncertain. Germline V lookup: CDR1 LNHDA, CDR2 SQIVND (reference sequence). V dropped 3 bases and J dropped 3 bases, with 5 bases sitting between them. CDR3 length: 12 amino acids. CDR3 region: CASSMSDYGYTF. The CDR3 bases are TGTGCCAGTAGTATGTCAGACTATGGCTACACCTTC. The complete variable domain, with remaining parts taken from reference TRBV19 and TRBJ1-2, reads DGGITQSPKYLFRKEGQNVTLSCEQNLNHDAMYWYRQDPGQGLRLIYYSQIVNDFQKGDIAEGYSVSREKKESFPLTVTSAQKNPTAFYLCASSMSDYGYTFGSGTRLTVV.

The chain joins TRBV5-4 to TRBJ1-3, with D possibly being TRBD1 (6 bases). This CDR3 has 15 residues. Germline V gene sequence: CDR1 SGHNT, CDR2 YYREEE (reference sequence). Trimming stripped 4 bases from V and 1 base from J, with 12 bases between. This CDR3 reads CASSIGQPSGNTIYF. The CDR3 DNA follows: TGTGCCAGCAGCATTGGACAGCCTTCTGGAAACACCATATATTTT.

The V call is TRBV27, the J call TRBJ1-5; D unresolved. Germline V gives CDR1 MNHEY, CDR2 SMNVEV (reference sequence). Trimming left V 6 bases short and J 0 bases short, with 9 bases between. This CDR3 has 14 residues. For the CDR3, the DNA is TGTGCCAGCAGCCGAGGAGATAGCAATCAGCCCCAGCATTTT. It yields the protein CASSRGDSNQPQHF.

This chain's CDR3 is CASSLGTSYQPQHF. The CDR3 coding sequence is TGTGCCAGCAGCTTAGGGACAAGTTATCAGCCCCAGCATTTT. This chain links TRBV5-8 with TRBJ1-5; weak D call: TRBD1 (6 bases). Germline CDR1 SGHTS, CDR2 YDEGEE. Trimming removed 2 bases from V and 5 bases from J, with 11 bases in between. The CDR3 has 14 residues. The full variable domain, with the rest looked up from reference TRBV5-8 and TRBJ1-5, is EAGVTQSPTHLIKTRGQQATLRCSPISGHTSVYWYQQALGLGLQFLLWYDEGEERNRGNFPPRFSGRQFPNYSSELNVNALELEDSALYLCASSLGTSYQPQHFGDGTRLSIL.

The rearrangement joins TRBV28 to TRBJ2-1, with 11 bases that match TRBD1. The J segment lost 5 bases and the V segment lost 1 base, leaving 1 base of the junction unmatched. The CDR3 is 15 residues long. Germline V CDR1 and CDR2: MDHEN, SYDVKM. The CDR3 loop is CASSLSGQGDNEQFF. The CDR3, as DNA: TGTGCCAGCAGTTTATCGGGACAGGGGGACAATGAGCAGTTCTTC.

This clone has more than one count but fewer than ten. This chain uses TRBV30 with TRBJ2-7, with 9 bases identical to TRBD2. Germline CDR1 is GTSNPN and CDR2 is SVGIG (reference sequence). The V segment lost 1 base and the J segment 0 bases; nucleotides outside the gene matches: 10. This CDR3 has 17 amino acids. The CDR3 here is CAWSGTSAVRGSYEQYF. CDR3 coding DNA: TGTGCCTGGAGTGGGACTAGCGCCGTGAGGGGCTCCTACGAGCAGTACTTC.

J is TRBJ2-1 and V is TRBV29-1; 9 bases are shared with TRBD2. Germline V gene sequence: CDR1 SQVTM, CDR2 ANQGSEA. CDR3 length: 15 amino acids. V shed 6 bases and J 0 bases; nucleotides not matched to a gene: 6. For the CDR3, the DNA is TGCAGCGTCCATAGCGGGAGCGGCTCCTACAATGAGCAGTTCTTC. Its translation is CSVHSGSGSYNEQFF.

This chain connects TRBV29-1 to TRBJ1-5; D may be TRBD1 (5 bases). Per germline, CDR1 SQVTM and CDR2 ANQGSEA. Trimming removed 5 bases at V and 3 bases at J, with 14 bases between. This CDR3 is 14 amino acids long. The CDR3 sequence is CSVIIQGNNQPQHF. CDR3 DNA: TGCAGCGTTATTATCCAGGGTAACAATCAGCCCCAGCATTTT.

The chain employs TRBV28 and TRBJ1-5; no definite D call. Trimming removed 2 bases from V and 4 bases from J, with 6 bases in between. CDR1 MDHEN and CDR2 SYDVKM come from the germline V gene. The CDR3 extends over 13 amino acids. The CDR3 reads CASSLIQNQPQHF. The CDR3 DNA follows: TGTGCCAGCAGTTTAATCCAGAATCAGCCCCAGCATTTT.

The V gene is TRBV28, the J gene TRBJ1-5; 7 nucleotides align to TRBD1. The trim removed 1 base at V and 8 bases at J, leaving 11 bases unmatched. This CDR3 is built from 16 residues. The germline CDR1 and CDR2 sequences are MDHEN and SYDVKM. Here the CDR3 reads CASSLYRTGHIEPQHF. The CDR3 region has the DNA TGTGCCAGCAGTTTATATCGGACAGGCCATATAGAGCCCCAGCATTTT.

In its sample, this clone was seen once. CDR3 residues: CASNAVSSSYEQYF. The CDR3 DNA sequence: TGTGCCAGCAACGCAGTTTCCAGCTCCTACGAGCAGTACTTC. The chain links TRBV28 to TRBJ2-7; the D is unclear. CDR3 length: 14 residues. CDR1 MDHEN and CDR2 SYDVKM come from the germline V gene. The V gene lost 7 bases and the J gene lost 0 bases, with 13 bases spanning the gap.

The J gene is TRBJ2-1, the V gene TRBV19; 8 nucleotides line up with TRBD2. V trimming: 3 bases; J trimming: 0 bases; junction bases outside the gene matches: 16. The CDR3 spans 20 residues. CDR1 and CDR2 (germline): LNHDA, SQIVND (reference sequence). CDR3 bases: TGTGCCAGTAGTATCCGGAATAGCGGGATTCCATGGAGCTCCTACAATGAGCAGTTCTTC. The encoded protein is CASSIRNSGIPWSSYNEQFF.

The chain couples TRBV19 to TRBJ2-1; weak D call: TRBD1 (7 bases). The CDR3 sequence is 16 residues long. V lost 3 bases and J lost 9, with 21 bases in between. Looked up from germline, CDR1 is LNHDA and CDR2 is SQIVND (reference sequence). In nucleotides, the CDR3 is TGTGCCAGTAGTATGCCTGGGGGCACAGGGGACTTTGAGCAGTTCTTC. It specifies CASSMPGGTGDFEQFF.

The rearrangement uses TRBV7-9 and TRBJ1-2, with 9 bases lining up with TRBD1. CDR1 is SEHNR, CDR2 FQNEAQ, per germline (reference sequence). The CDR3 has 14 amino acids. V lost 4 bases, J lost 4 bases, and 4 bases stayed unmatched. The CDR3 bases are TGTGCCAGCAGCTCCTACAGGGGGCTCTATGGCTACACCTTC. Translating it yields CASSSYRGLYGYTF.

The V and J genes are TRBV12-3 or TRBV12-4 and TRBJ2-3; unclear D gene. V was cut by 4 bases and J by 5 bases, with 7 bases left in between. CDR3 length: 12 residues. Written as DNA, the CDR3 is TGTGCCAGCAGTTCGTTCGGAGATACGCAGTATTTT. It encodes CASSSFGDTQYF.

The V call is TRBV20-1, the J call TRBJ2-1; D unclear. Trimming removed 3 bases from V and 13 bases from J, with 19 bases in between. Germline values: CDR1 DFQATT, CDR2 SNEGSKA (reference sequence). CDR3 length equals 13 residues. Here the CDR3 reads CSASSQSRRTQFF. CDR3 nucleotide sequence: TGCAGTGCTAGTTCTCAATCAAGGAGAACCCAGTTCTTC.

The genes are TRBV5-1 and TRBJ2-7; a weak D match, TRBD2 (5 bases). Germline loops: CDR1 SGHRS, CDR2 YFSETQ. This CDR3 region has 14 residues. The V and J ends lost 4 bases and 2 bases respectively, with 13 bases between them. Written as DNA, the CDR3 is TGCGCCAGCAGCGAGGGTGGTTTTGCCTACGAGCAGTACTTC. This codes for CASSEGGFAYEQYF. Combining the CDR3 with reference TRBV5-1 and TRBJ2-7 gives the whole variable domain KAGVTQTPRYLIKTRGQQVTLSCSPISGHRSVSWYQQTPGQGLQFLFEYFSETQRNKGNFPGRFSGRQFSNSRSEMNVSTLELGDSALYLCASSEGGFAYEQYFGPGTRLTVT.

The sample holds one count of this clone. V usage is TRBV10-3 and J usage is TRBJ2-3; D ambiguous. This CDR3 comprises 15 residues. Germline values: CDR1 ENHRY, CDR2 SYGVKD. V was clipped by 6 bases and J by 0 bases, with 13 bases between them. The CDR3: CAIRGTISSTDTQYF. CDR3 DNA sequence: TGTGCCATCAGGGGCACCATCTCTAGCACAGATACGCAGTATTTT.

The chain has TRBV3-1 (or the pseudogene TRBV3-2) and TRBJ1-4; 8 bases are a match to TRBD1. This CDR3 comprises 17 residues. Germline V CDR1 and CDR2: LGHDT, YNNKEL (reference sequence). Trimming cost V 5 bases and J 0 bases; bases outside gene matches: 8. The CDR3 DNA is TGTGCCAGCAGCTCCAGACAGGGGACGGCAACTAATGAAAAACTGTTTTTT. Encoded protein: CASSSRQGTATNEKLFF.

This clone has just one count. CDR3 residues: CASSLNVALSGSHYNEQFF. CDR3 coding DNA: TGTGCCAGCAGCTTAAACGTCGCCCTAAGCGGGAGTCACTACAATGAGCAGTTCTTC. The rearrangement links TRBV7-3 to TRBJ2-1, with TRBD2 matching over 8 bases. The CDR3 loop spans 19 amino acids. Germline V gene sequence: CDR1 SGHTA, CDR2 FQGTGA. The junction had 14 bases not matched to a gene; V was cut back by 1 base and J by 3 bases.

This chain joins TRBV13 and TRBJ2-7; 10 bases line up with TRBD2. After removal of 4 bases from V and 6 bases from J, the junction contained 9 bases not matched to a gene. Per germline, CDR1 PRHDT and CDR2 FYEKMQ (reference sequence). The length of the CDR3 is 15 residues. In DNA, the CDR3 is TGTGCCAGCAGCTCAAATCTACTAGCGGGACGCGAGCAGTACTTC. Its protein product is CASSSNLLAGREQYF.

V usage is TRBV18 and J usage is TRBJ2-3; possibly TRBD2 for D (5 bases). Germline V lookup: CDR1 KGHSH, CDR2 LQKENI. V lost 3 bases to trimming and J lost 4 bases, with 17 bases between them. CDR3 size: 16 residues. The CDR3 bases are TGTGCCAGCTCACCCCTAACTAGACCCTCCCCAGATACGCAGTATTTT. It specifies CASSPLTRPSPDTQYF.